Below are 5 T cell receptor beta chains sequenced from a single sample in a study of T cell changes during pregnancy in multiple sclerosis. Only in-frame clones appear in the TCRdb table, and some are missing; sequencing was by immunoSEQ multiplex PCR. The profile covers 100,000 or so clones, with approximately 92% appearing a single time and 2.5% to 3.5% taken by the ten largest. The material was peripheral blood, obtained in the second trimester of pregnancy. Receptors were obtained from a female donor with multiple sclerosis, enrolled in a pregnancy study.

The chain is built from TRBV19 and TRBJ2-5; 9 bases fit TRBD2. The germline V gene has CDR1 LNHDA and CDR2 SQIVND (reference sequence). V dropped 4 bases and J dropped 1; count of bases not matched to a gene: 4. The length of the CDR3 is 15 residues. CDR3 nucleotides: TGTGCCAGTAGTACGGGGACTAGCCCCCAAGAGACCCAGTACTTC. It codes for CASSTGTSPQETQYF.

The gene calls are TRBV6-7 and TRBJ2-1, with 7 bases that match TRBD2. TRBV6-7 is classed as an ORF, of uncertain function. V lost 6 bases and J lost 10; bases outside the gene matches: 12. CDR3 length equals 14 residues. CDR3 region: CASSWAKAGSEQFF. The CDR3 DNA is TGTGCCAGCAGCTGGGCCAAAGCGGGAAGCGAGCAGTTCTTC.

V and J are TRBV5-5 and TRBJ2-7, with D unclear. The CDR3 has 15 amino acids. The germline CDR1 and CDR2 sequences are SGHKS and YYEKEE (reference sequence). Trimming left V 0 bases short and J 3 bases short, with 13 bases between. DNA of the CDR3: TGTGCCAGCAGCTTGGCCGTAACGACGGGCTACGAGCAGTACTTC. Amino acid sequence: CASSLAVTTGYEQYF.

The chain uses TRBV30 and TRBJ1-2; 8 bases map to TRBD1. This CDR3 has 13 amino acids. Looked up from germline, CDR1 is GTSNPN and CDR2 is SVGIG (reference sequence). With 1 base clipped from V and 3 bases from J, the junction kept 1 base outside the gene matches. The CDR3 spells CAWSAGGDYGYTF. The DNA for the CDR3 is TGTGCCTGGAGTGCAGGGGGCGACTATGGCTACACCTTC.

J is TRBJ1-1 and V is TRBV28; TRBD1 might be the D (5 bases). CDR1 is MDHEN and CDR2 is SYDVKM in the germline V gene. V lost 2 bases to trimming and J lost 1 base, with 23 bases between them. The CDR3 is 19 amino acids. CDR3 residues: CASSLSWRLGVGKNTEAFF. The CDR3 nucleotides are TGTGCCAGCAGTTTAAGTTGGCGCCTAGGGGTTGGGAAGAACACTGAAGCTTTCTTT.